The T cell receptor beta chain described here comes from a study of cytomegalovirus exposure and HLA in healthy donors. Findings and limits, study-wide: TCR beta chain V- and J-gene trimming was linked, in a later analysis, to a missense variant in DCLRE1C. Presence/absence analyses assumed roughly uniform sequencing depth across donors.

Primers for the PCR totalled 60 Vbeta and 13 Jbeta. Generated by immunoSEQ multiplex PCR, the TCRdb table keeps only in-frame clones and is missing some. The repertoire holds 150,000 to 200,000 clones, with about four fifths as singletons. The CDR3 extends over 15 amino acids. Germline CDR1 reads MNHEY; CDR2 reads SVGAGI. After removal of 4 bases from V and 7 bases from J, the junction contained 7 bases not matched to a gene. Of note for this clone: As yet, its antigen is unknown.

The sequence came from a man between 18 and 29 years old in good health and CMV-seronegative. Sequencing used PBMCs. The chain employs TRBV6-5 and TRBJ1-4; 9 positions match TRBD1. The chain's CDR3 is CASSSAGTGREKLFF. In DNA, the CDR3 is TGTGCCAGCAGTTCCGCCGGGACAGGGCGTGAAAAACTGTTTTTT.